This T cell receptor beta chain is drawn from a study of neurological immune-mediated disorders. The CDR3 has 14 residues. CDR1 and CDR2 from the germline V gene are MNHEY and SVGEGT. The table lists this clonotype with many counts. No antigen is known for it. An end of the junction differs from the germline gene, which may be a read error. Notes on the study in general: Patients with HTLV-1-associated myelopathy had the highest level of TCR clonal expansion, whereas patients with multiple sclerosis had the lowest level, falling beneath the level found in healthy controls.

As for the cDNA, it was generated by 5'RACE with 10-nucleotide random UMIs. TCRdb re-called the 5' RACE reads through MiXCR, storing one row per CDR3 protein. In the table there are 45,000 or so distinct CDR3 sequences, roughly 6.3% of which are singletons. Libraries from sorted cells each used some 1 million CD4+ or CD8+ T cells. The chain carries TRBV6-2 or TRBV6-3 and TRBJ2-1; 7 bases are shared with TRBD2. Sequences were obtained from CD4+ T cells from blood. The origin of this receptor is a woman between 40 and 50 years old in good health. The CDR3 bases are TGTGCCAGCAGTTACCGTCGGGCCAGCGGGGTATCGGTCTTC. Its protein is CASSYRRASGVSVF.